These T cell receptor beta chains were read from a single sample in a study of CD8 T cells in Susac syndrome. TCRdb reanalysed the immunoSEQ multiplex PCR reads using MiXCR and keeps one entry per CDR3 protein. The sample gives fewer than 200,000 distinct CDR3 sequences, approximately 95% of which show up once; around 0.15% is in the top ten. What was sequenced was CD8+ T cells from PBMCs. Receptor source: a human donor with multiple sclerosis. CDR3s include the opening cysteine and the closing phenylalanine or tryptophan. Fields, in order: clone size, V gene, D gene, J gene, CDR3 DNA, CDR3 protein. The D gene is left open where the match is weak. Clone size, where shown, is once, few, many, or a class for clones that have expanded.

.	TRBV12-3/TRBV12-4	.	TRBJ2-7	TGTGCCAGCAGTTTCTTCGAATCGGGGCCTCAGTACTTC	CASSFFESGPQYF
.	TRBV20-1	TRBD1	TRBJ2-7	TGCAGTGTATGGCCCCAGGGGGAATCCTACGAGCAGTACTTC	CSVWPQGESYEQYF
.	TRBV12-3/TRBV12-4	.	TRBJ2-1	TGTGCCAGCAGCCTGGACAACTCCTACAATGAGCAGTTCTTC	CASSLDNSYNEQFF
.	TRBV6-5	.	TRBJ2-1	TGTGCCAGCAGTTACTCCTCGACGTTGGGGATATACAATGAGCAGTTCTTC	CASSYSSTLGIYNEQFF
once	TRBV7-3	.	TRBJ2-1	TGTGCCAGCACCTTTGAGACTAGCAATGAGCAGTTCTTC	CASTFETSNEQFF
.	TRBV6-5	.	TRBJ1-2	TGTGCCAGCAGTACCATACAGGGTGACTATGGCTACACCTTC	CASSTIQGDYGYTF
.	TRBV6-5	.	TRBJ1-2	TGTGCCAGCAGTTACTCCGCAGATTACTATGGCTACACCTTC	CASSYSADYYGYTF
few	TRBV3-1	TRBD1	TRBJ2-7	TGTGCCAGCAGCGATCGGACAGGGTTGGACGAGCAGTACTTC	CASSDRTGLDEQYF
once	TRBV28	.	TRBJ2-1	TGTGCCAGCACCGGGGGCTACTACAATGAGCAGTTCTTC	CASTGGYYNEQFF
once	TRBV29-1	.	TRBJ1-1	TGCAGCGTGGTTCGGCCGACTGGGAACACTGAAGCTTTCTTT	CSVVRPTGNTEAFF
.	TRBV29-1	.	TRBJ2-3	TGCAGCGTCTTTCTGGATACGCAGTATTTT	CSVFLDTQYF
.	TRBV29-1	.	TRBJ1-2	TGCAGCGTTGAGGACAGAGCAATAAGCTATGGCTACACCTTC	CSVEDRAISYGYTF
.	TRBV7-2	.	TRBJ1-5	TGTGCCAGCAGCTTAGTCTTCGTTCAGCCCCAGCATTTT	CASSLVFVQPQHF
.	TRBV3-1	.	TRBJ2-3	TGTGCCAGCAGCCAAGCGTTCCCCTTGGATACGCAGTATTTT	CASSQAFPLDTQYF
.	TRBV11-2	.	TRBJ2-1	TGTGCCAGCAGCCCCACCAATGAGCAGTTCTTC	CASSPTNEQFF
.	TRBV7-2	TRBD1	TRBJ2-7	TGTGCCAGCAGCTCGAGGGACAGGGGGTTCGGAGAGCAGTACTTC	CASSSRDRGFGEQYF
.	TRBV7-3	TRBD1	TRBJ2-7	TGTGCCAGCAGCTGGGACAGGGGACGAGAGCAGTACTTC	CASSWDRGREQYF
once	TRBV19	.	TRBJ2-4	TGTGCCAGTGCGGAGTTAGCCAAAAACATTCAGTACTTC	CASAELAKNIQYF
.	TRBV15	.	TRBJ2-5	TGTGCCACCAGCGGGGACTTTCAAGAGACCCAGTACTTC	CATSGDFQETQYF
.	TRBV5-1	.	TRBJ2-1	TGCGCCAGCAGCTTATTAGGGGTGAGCTCCTACAATGAGCAGTTCTTC	CASSLLGVSSYNEQFF
.	TRBV28	.	TRBJ1-2	TGTGCCAGCAGTTTAGTTGAGGGGGTCTATGGCTACACCTTC	CASSLVEGVYGYTF
.	TRBV15	.	TRBJ1-5	TGTGCCACCAGCAGAGAGGCGGCGCGAGGCCTTCAGCCCCAGCATTTT	CATSREAARGLQPQHF
.	TRBV10-2	TRBD1	TRBJ2-7	TGCGCCACCTCCTTCACAGGGGCCTACGAGCAGTACTTC	CATSFTGAYEQYF
.	TRBV2	.	TRBJ1-6	TGTGCCAGCAGTGATCTGTCGGGGGGCGGACATAATTCACCCCTCCACTTT	CASSDLSGGGHNSPLHF
.	TRBV29-1	.	TRBJ1-2	TGCAGCGTGGTAACTAACTATGGCTACACCTTC	CSVVTNYGYTF
.	TRBV29-1	.	TRBJ2-5	TGCAGCGTTGAAATAAGGATGGCAGGCCCTAACCAAGAGACCCAGTACTTC	CSVEIRMAGPNQETQYF